What follows are 22 T cell receptor beta chains derived from one specimen sequenced in a study of metastatic and nonmetastatic thyroid tumors. Treatment of any kind had been given to no patient before thyroid surgery. TCRdb re-clonotyped the PCR reads through MiXCR. The repertoire has tens of thousands of clones, less than 20% of them found once; the top ten carry 3% to 4%. Sequencing was performed on blood. The source is a female donor with papillary thyroid cancer or a benign thyroid nodule (not recorded which). Some clones in this sample may be carry-over from other donors' samples.

This clone was recorded a few times. V and J are TRBV19 and TRBJ2-1; D is undetermined. V was cut by 6 bases and J by 9 bases, with 21 bases left in between. The CDR3 runs to 15 residues. In germline, CDR1 is LNHDA, CDR2 SQIVND (reference sequence). The CDR3 sequence: CASRVASTASSEQFF. CDR3 nucleotides: TGTGCCAGTAGGGTCGCATCGACGGCTTCCAGTGAGCAGTTCTTC.

The V and J genes are TRBV6-4 and TRBJ2-7; D is possibly TRBD2 (6 bases). The CDR3 length is 19 residues. The V gene's germline CDR1 is MRHNA and CDR2 SNTAGT. V was pared by 8 bases and J by 7 bases, with 36 bases between. The CDR3 region is CASSPEAAVAGLLMGEQYF. DNA for the CDR3: TGTGCCAGCTCCCCTGAGGCAGCAGTTGCGGGACTGCTTATGGGGGAGCAGTACTTC.

This clone was detected only a few times. A much larger clone differs from this one at a single base, so this may be a read error. The genes are TRBV30 and TRBJ2-3; no definite D call. Germline-derived CDR1 and CDR2 are GTSNPN and SVGIG (reference sequence). Trimming removed 5 bases from V and 8 bases from J, with 17 bases in between. The CDR3 has 13 residues. CDR3 sequence (DNA): TGTGCCTGGGCCCTCCGGACGTCAGCTACGCAGTATTTT. Its protein product is CAWALRTSATQYF.

Relative to its sample, this clone is medium-sized. The V call is TRBV19, the J call TRBJ1-2; D is uncertain. Looked up from germline, CDR1 is LNHDA and CDR2 is SQIVND (reference sequence). The V and J ends lost 3 bases and 9 bases respectively, with 20 bases between them. The CDR3 has 15 amino acids. Here the CDR3 DNA reads TGTGCCAGTAGTATTTATGGGGAGAGCACGGGGAGCTACACCTTC. Translation gives CASSIYGESTGSYTF.

The V call is TRBV29-1, the J call TRBJ2-7; perhaps TRBD2 as D (5 bases). The V end was cut by 4 bases, the J end by 2 bases, with 9 bases between. The germline gives CDR1 SQVTM, CDR2 ANQGSEA. The CDR3 is made up of 12 amino acids. CDR3 region: CSVGLGAYEQYF. CDR3 nucleotides: TGCAGCGTTGGGTTGGGAGCCTACGAGCAGTACTTC.

This clone was seen ten or more times. The rearrangement links TRBV7-2 to TRBJ2-7, with D uncertain. The V gene lost 3 bases and the J gene lost 2 bases, with 11 bases spanning the gap. The length of the CDR3 is 14 residues. Germline values: CDR1 SGHTA, CDR2 FQGNSA. CDR3 coding DNA: TGTGCCAGCAGCTTCGGTCGGGTAACCTACGAGCAGTACTTC. Protein product: CASSFGRVTYEQYF.

The sample holds many counts of this clone. The rearrangement uses TRBV6-1 and TRBJ2-3, with TRBD2 identical over 8 bases. V shed 4 bases and J 0 bases; nucleotides not matched to a gene: 3. The CDR3 has 15 amino acids. CDR1 is MNHNS and CDR2 is SASEGT in the germline V gene. In DNA, the CDR3 is TGTGCCAGCAGTGCACTAGCGGTTAGCACAGATACGCAGTATTTT. It is translated as CASSALAVSTDTQYF.

The chain has TRBV5-6 and TRBJ2-4; D is undetermined. CDR1 is SGHDT, CDR2 YYEEEE, per germline. CDR3 size: 13 residues. Trimming took off 4 bases at V and 6 bases at J, with 11 bases between the two ends. In nucleotides, the CDR3 is TGTGCCAGCAGCGTCAACAGTTTAAACATTCAGTACTTC. Encoded protein: CASSVNSLNIQYF.

This clone was seen ten or more times. The genes are TRBV3-1 and TRBJ1-1, with D possibly being TRBD1 (5 bases). The CDR3 loop spans 15 amino acids. In germline, CDR1 is LGHDT, CDR2 YNNKEL (reference sequence). V dropped 1 base and J dropped 0 bases, with 9 bases sitting between them. CDR3 sequence reads: CASSQGKGMNTEAFF. CDR3 nucleotide sequence: TGTGCCAGCAGCCAAGGAAAGGGGATGAACACTGAAGCTTTCTTT.

By share of the sample, this clone is medium-sized. The chain joins TRBV19 to TRBJ1-6; no firm D call. The CDR3 has 15 residues. Germline CDR1 is LNHDA and CDR2 is SQIVND (reference sequence). Trimming shortened V by 2 bases and J by 2 bases, and 7 bases separated the two germline ends. CDR3 in amino acids: CASSISGTYNSPLHF. The DNA of the CDR3 is TGTGCCAGTAGTATATCGGGTACCTATAATTCACCCCTCCACTTT.

This rearrangement joins TRBV18 to TRBJ2-3; TRBD2 agrees at 14 bases. V lost 3 bases and J lost 3; bases outside the gene matches: 5. The CDR3 runs to 17 residues. Per the germline V gene, CDR1 is KGHSH and CDR2 is LQKENI. The CDR3 DNA reads as TGTGCCAGCTCACCCGGGACTAGCGGGAGAGGGACAGATACGCAGTATTTT. Protein product: CASSPGTSGRGTDTQYF.

This clone was seen many times. V gene TRBV19 combines with J gene TRBJ1-5, with 11 bases identical to TRBD1. The CDR3 has 18 residues. After removal of 6 bases from V and 4 bases from J, the junction contained 14 bases not matched to a gene. Per the germline V gene, CDR1 is LNHDA and CDR2 is SQIVND (reference sequence). DNA of the CDR3: TGTGCCAGTAGCGCGGGGACAGGGGGATTAGCTGGGAATCAGCCCCAGCATTTT. Translated, it gives CASSAGTGGLAGNQPQHF. Drawing the rest from reference TRBV19 and TRBJ1-5, the complete variable domain is DGGITQSPKYLFRKEGQNVTLSCEQNLNHDAMYWYRQDPGQGLRLIYYSQIVNDFQKGDIAEGYSVSREKKESFPLTVTSAQKNPTAFYLCASSAGTGGLAGNQPQHFGDGTRLSIL.

This clone showed up many times. The gene calls are TRBV10-1 and TRBJ2-3; TRBD1 or TRBD2 may be the D gene (5 bases each). With 3 bases removed from V and 4 bases from J, the gap between germline ends came to 11 bases. CDR1 is WNHNN and CDR2 is SYGVQD in the germline V gene (reference sequence). There are 14 residues in the CDR3. The DNA of the CDR3 is TGCGCCAGCAGTGATTTGGGGGAGTCAGATACGCAGTATTTT. Translating it yields CASSDLGESDTQYF.

There are many counts of this clone. This chain joins TRBV25-1 and TRBJ2-1; 9 bases are a match to TRBD1. Germline CDR1 reads MGHDK; CDR2 reads SYGVNS. Trimming cost V 7 bases and J 9 bases; bases outside gene matches: 16. The length of the CDR3 is 16 residues. The CDR3 DNA is TGTGCCAGCAACTCTAACCGGGACAGGGTATGGGGTGAGCAGTTCTTC. The encoded protein is CASNSNRDRVWGEQFF.

This clone was seen a single time. V and J are TRBV5-1 and TRBJ1-1; 7 positions agree with TRBD1. Germline CDR1 is SGHRS and CDR2 is YFSETQ. The CDR3 spans 16 residues. Trimming at V came to 0 bases and at J to 5 bases, leaving 10 bases not matched to a gene. CDR3 sequence reads: CASSLVGAGGGTEAFF. CDR3 nucleotides: TGCGCCAGCAGCTTGGTGGGTGCAGGGGGTGGGACTGAAGCTTTCTTT.

This clone has a count of ten or more. V is TRBV28 and J is TRBJ2-2; 7 bases are shared with TRBD1. V trimming: 6 bases; J trimming: 3 bases; junction bases outside the gene matches: 4. Germline V lookup: CDR1 MDHEN, CDR2 SYDVKM. The CDR3 has 14 residues. DNA of the CDR3: TGTGCCAGCAGCCTTACAGGGGACACCGGGGAGCTGTTTTTT. Its translation is CASSLTGDTGELFF.

This clone was seen at least ten times. The chain combines TRBV15 with TRBJ1-1; 9 nucleotides agree with TRBD1. Germline V gene sequence: CDR1 LNHNV, CDR2 YYDKDF (reference sequence). The ends lost 4 bases at V and 3 bases at J; junction bases unmatched: 18. The CDR3 runs to 19 residues. CDR3 nucleotides: TGTGCCACCAGCAAGCACCCGACCGGGACAGGGATCGAGGACACTGAAGCTTTCTTT. It is translated as CATSKHPTGTGIEDTEAFF.

The table lists this clone with many counts. V usage is TRBV28 and J usage is TRBJ2-1; 13 nucleotides align to TRBD2. V shed 6 bases and J 10 bases; nucleotides not matched to a gene: 12. The CDR3 has 16 residues. The germline V gene encodes CDR1 MDHEN and CDR2 SYDVKM. The CDR3 sequence: CASSLLAGGFYGEQFF. DNA for the CDR3: TGTGCCAGCAGCTTACTAGCGGGAGGGTTCTACGGGGAGCAGTTCTTC.

This clone was recorded at least ten times. The chain carries TRBV7-2 and TRBJ2-7, with D tentatively TRBD2 (6 bases). This CDR3 spans 14 amino acids. V lost 5 bases to trimming and J lost 0 bases, with 11 bases between them. From germline, CDR1 is SGHTA and CDR2 FQGNSA. As DNA, the CDR3 is TGTGCCAGCAGCCGGGACTTGAGCTCCTACGAGCAGTACTTC. It specifies CASSRDLSSYEQYF.

This clone was picked up many times. V usage is TRBV6-4 and J usage is TRBJ2-3; 9 bases agree with TRBD1. The CDR3 is 14 residues long. After removal of 4 bases from V and 1 base from J, the junction contained 0 bases not matched to a gene. CDR1 MRHNA and CDR2 SNTAGT come from the germline V gene. Here the CDR3 reads CASSGTGGTDTQYF. The DNA of the CDR3 is TGTGCCAGCAGTGGGACAGGGGGCACAGATACGCAGTATTTT.

This clone was seen repeatedly, ten times or more. This chain links TRBV10-2 with TRBJ2-5; no reliable D call. The CDR3 loop spans 11 amino acids. Looked up from germline, CDR1 is WSHSY and CDR2 is SAAADI. V shed 4 bases and J shed 4 bases, with 4 bases lying between them. The CDR3 region has the DNA TGCGCCAGCAGTGGAGGAGAGACCCAGTACTTC. It encodes CASSGGETQYF.

This clone was counted a few times. The V call is TRBV6-1, the J call TRBJ2-7; D unresolved. The CDR3 sequence is 11 residues long. Germline CDR1 and CDR2: MNHNS and SASEGT. The V gene lost 3 bases and the J gene lost 7 bases, with 7 bases spanning the gap. Here the CDR3 reads CASSENSEQYF. The CDR3 coding sequence is TGTGCCAGCAGTGAGAATTCTGAGCAGTACTTC.